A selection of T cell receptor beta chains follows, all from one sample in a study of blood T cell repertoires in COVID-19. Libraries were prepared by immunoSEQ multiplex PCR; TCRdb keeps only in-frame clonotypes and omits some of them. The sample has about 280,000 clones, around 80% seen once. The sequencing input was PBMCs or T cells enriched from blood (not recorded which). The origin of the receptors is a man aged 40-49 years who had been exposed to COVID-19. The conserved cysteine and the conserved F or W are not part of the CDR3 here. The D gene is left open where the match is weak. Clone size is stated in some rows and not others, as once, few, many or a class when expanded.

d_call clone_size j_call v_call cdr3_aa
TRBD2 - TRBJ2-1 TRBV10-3 AISDGLAGGPNSYNEQF
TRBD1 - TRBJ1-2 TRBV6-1 ASSDRDRGGYT
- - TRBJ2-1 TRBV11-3 ASSPTRDSYNEQF
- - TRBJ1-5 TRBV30 ASRKRGLNQPQH
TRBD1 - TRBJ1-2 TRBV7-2 ASSPGTGGNYGYT
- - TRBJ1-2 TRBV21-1 ASSGKQGNYGYT
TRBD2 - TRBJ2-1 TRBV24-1 ATSDGTSGRKNEQF
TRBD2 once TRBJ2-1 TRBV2 ASSEELAADGF
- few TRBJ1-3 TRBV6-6 ASSYAEAPSGNTIY
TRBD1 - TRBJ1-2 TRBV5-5 ASSSPNRGGGYT
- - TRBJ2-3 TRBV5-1 ASSSGRSGDTQY
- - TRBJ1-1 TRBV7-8 ASSLRTEAF
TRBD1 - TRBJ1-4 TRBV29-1 SASTGGTVSEKLF
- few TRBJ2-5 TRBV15 ATSRDRRETQY
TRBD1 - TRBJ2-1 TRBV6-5 ASRTGTAYNEQF
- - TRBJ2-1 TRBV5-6 ASSLDGGISEQF
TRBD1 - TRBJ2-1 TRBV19 ASSTTGTGGRKF
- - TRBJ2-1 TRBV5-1 ASSLGGSGSYNEQF
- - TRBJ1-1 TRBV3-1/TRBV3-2 ASSRTGRPNTEAF
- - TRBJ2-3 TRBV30 ACRGAGNTDTQY
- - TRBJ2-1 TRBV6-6 ASSSRYNEQF
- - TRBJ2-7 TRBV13 ASSPGRAEQY
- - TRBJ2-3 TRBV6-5 ASSPGSSTDTQY
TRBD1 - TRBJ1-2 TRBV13 ASSWDRDSDGYT
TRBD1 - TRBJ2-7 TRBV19 ASSQGAGEQY
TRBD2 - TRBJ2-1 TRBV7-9 ASSLFGGAGIYNEQF
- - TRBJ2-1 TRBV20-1 SASRFGRSTNEQF
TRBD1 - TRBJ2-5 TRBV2 ASSRDRGETQY
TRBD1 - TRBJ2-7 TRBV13 ASSWRPWTGDGGYEQY
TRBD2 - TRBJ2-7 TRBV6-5 ASSLLAGGAEQY
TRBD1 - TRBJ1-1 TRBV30 AWRIDRGLADTEAF
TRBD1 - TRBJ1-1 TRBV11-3 ASSRTGIPEAF
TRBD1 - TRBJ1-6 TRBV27 ASSFRSGQINSPLH
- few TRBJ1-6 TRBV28 ATKTKSYNSPLH
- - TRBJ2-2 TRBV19 ASSRREGGGELF
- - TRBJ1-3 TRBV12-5 ASGLVRGETSGNTIY
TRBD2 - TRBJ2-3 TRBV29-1 SVLFVSGRAGESTDTQY
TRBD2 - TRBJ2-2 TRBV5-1 ASSSLAGEHRELF
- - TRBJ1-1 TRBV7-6 ASSLFRHSGTRNTEAF
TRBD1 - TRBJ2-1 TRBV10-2 ASSESTGQSYNEQF
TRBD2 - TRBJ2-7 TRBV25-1 ASSQTLLGRDEQY
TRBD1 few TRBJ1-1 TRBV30 AWTPRGTEAF
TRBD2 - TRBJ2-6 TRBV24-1 ATSPGGVGAGANVLT
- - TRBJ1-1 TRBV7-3 ASSGSGNTEAF
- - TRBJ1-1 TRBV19 ASSIKPQGSSTEAF
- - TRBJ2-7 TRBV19 ASSIAGYEQY
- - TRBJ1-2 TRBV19 ASRSESNYGYT
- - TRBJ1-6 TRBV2 ARQGRSNSPLH
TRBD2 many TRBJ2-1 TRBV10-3 AISALPTSARTYNEQF